This passage covers 20 T cell receptor beta chains from one sample sequenced in a study of T-cell reconstitution after alpha-beta-depleted transplantation in children. The TCRbeta library incorporated unique molecular identifiers. TCRdb reanalysed the PCR reads using MiXCR and keeps one entry per CDR3 protein. The data contain fewer than 700,000 distinct CDR3 sequences, 13% of them seen just once; the ten biggest clones take up over 2%. The sample in question was PBMCs, mostly from graft donor cells, obtained 360 days after TCRalphabeta/CD19-depleted stem cell transplant. These receptors were collected from a male patient between 10 and 17 years old who had a stem cell transplant for acute myeloid leukemia, so the T cells may come from the graft donor.

V is TRBV6-1 and J is TRBJ1-5; 8 positions agree with TRBD1. With 7 bases clipped from V and 1 base from J, the junction kept 6 bases outside the gene matches. The germline V gene encodes CDR1 MNHNS and CDR2 SASEGT. The CDR3 consists of 15 residues. CDR3 in DNA: TGTGCCAGCATCAAAACAGGGGGGAGCAATCAGCCCCAGCATTTT. It specifies CASIKTGGSNQPQHF.

The V call is TRBV7-9, the J call TRBJ2-3; D uncertain. Germline-derived CDR1 and CDR2 are SEHNR and FQNEAQ (reference sequence). CDR3 length equals 16 residues. V shed 2 bases and J shed 2 bases, with 14 bases lying between them. CDR3: CASSLYSLKHTDTQYF. The CDR3 DNA reads TGTGCCAGCAGCTTATATTCGTTGAAACACACAGATACGCAGTATTTT.

This clonotype was seen a few times. The chain is built from TRBV10-3 and TRBJ2-1; 8 bases map to TRBD2. Germline CDR1 ENHRY, CDR2 SYGVKD. J was trimmed by 8 bases and V by 5 bases; bases with no gene match: 11. This CDR3 is 15 amino acids long. This chain's CDR3 is CAISLLADSSDEQFF. The CDR3 coding sequence is TGTGCCATCAGTTTACTAGCGGACTCTTCGGATGAGCAGTTCTTC.

The CDR3 nucleotides are TGTGCCAGCAGCCAGCGGGTATCCTACGAGCAGTACTTC. It is translated as CASSQRVSYEQYF. This chain joins TRBV7-2 and TRBJ2-7; D is perhaps TRBD2 (6 bases). Per germline, CDR1 SGHTA and CDR2 FQGNSA. This CDR3 contains 13 residues. Between the trimmed V and J ends, which lost 5 bases and 1 base, there was a span of 9 bases.

The chain employs TRBV6-2 or TRBV6-3 and TRBJ2-1, with TRBD2 matching 10 bases. Losses at the gene ends were 4 bases for V and 7 bases for J; bases not matched to a gene: 10. This CDR3 has 16 residues. Germline lookup yields CDR1 MNHEY and CDR2 SVGEGT. The CDR3 is CASSFVPGLASNEQFF. The CDR3 DNA is TGTGCCAGCAGTTTTGTCCCGGGACTAGCGAGTAATGAGCAGTTCTTC.

This clonotype was observed a handful of times. The chain employs TRBV5-1 and TRBJ2-2; 7 bases align to TRBD1. V shed 6 bases, J shed 4 bases, and the junction held 12 bases outside the gene matches. The CDR3 covers 16 residues. Germline lookup yields CDR1 SGHRS and CDR2 YFSETQ. CDR3 in amino acids: CASNKGGASGTGELFF. In nucleotides, the CDR3 is TGCGCCAGCAACAAAGGGGGCGCTTCGGGCACCGGGGAGCTGTTTTTT.

This chain joins TRBV5-6 and TRBJ2-3, with TRBD2 identical over 9 bases. The CDR3 is made up of 15 amino acids. The junction had 6 bases not matched to a gene; V was cut back by 4 bases and J by 3 bases. CDR1 is SGHDT and CDR2 is YYEEEE in the germline V gene. CDR3 bases: TGTGCCAGCAGCCTGGTGGGACTAGCAACAGATACGCAGTATTTT. Translated: CASSLVGLATDTQYF.

This clonotype was detected only a few times. The rearrangement uses TRBV20-1 and TRBJ1-2, with D possibly matching TRBD1 (6 bases). This CDR3 contains 15 residues. Germline lookup yields CDR1 DFQATT and CDR2 SNEGSKA (reference sequence). The V and J ends lost 0 bases and 9 bases respectively, with 20 bases between them. The CDR3 DNA is TGCAGTGCTAGAGATCTCGGAGGGGGGTCCTTAAGCTACACCTTC. It translates to CSARDLGGGSLSYTF.

The CDR3 spells CASSKSGSYNEQFF. DNA of the CDR3: TGTGCCAGCAGCAAAAGCGGATCCTACAATGAGCAGTTCTTC. This rearrangement joins TRBV28 to TRBJ2-1, with D perhaps TRBD2 (5 bases). The CDR3 consists of 14 residues. The germline CDR1 and CDR2 sequences are MDHEN and SYDVKM. V was shortened by 6 bases and J by 1 base, with 10 bases between the two germline ends. Complete variable domain (other parts from reference TRBV28 and TRBJ2-1): DVKVTQSSRYLVKRTGEKVFLECVQDMDHENMFWYRQDPGLGLRLIYFSYDVKMKEKGDIPEGYSVSREKKERFSLILESASTNQTSMYLCASSKSGSYNEQFFGPGTRLTVL.

The gene calls are TRBV4-3 and TRBJ2-7; 11 nucleotides match TRBD2. J was trimmed by 2 bases and V by 3 bases; bases with no gene match: 9. Germline V gene data show CDR1 as LGHNA and CDR2 as YSLEER. The CDR3 has 17 amino acids. CDR3 region: CASSHAFSGRAAYEQYF. The CDR3 coding sequence is TGCGCCAGCAGCCATGCTTTTAGCGGGAGGGCCGCCTACGAGCAGTACTTC.

In this sample, this clonotype turned up a few times. The genes are TRBV12-3 or TRBV12-4 and TRBJ2-5; D gene ambiguous. This CDR3 comprises 13 residues. With 3 bases removed from V and 4 bases from J, the gap between germline ends came to 9 bases. As DNA, the CDR3 is TGTGCCAGCAGTTTCCAGGCCCCAGAGACCCAGTACTTC. It yields the protein CASSFQAPETQYF.

The rearrangement links TRBV6-2 or TRBV6-3 to TRBJ2-7; no reliable D call. Trimming removed 2 bases from V and 0 bases from J, with 8 bases in between. Germline CDR1 MNHEY, CDR2 SVGEGT. The CDR3 consists of 14 residues. Here the CDR3 DNA reads TGTGCCAGCAGTTACGGGCCCGTCTCCTACGAGCAGTACTTC. It translates to CASSYGPVSYEQYF.

This clonotype showed up many times. The V and J genes are TRBV6-5 and TRBJ2-2, with 8 bases fitting TRBD2. Germline CDR1 is MNHEY and CDR2 is SVGAGI. The CDR3 is 15 amino acids. Trimming took 2 bases from V and 1 from J; bases not matched to a gene: 0. The CDR3 region has the DNA TGTGCCAGCAGTTACCGGGGGGGGAACACCGGGGAGCTGTTTTTT. This codes for CASSYRGGNTGELFF.

This clonotype appeared a few times. The chain recombines TRBV29-1 with TRBJ1-2; D gene ambiguous. Deletions cut 5 bases from V and 1 base from J, with 11 bases between. Germline loops: CDR1 SQVTM, CDR2 ANQGSEA. CDR3 length: 13 residues. The CDR3 sequence: CSVTHEDNYGYTF. The CDR3 DNA reads TGCAGCGTTACCCATGAGGATAACTATGGCTACACCTTC.

The chain recombines TRBV7-3 with TRBJ2-3; no clear D gene. V was clipped by 5 bases and J by 0 bases, with 15 bases between them. CDR1 is SGHTA, CDR2 FQGTGA, per germline. The CDR3 has 16 residues. The DNA of the CDR3 is TGTGCCAGCAGCCTTTTCATGGACGGGAGCACAGATACGCAGTATTTT. It specifies CASSLFMDGSTDTQYF.

The genes are TRBV12-3 or TRBV12-4 and TRBJ2-1; 12 nucleotides agree with TRBD2. The CDR3 is 16 amino acids. The J segment lost 6 bases and the V segment lost 6 bases, leaving 9 bases of the junction unmatched. This CDR3 is CASRALAGGSGNEQFF. For the CDR3, the DNA is TGTGCCAGCAGAGCCCTAGCGGGAGGGTCTGGCAATGAGCAGTTCTTC.

The V and J genes are TRBV4-3 and TRBJ2-3; TRBD1 or TRBD2 may be the D gene (6 bases each). The germline gives CDR1 LGHNA, CDR2 YSLEER. V lost 1 base and J 2 bases, leaving 10 bases between the germline ends. The CDR3 has 15 amino acids. The CDR3 nucleotides read TGCGCCAGCAGCCAAGCAGGGGAGGACACAGATACGCAGTATTTT. Protein sequence: CASSQAGEDTDTQYF.

DNA for the CDR3: TGTGCCAGCAGCTTACCCCAGGCGCATACGCAGTATTTT. It is translated as CASSLPQAHTQYF. The J gene is TRBJ2-3, the V gene TRBV7-3; D call uncertain. Trimming pared 2 bases from V and 7 bases from J, leaving 10 bases between. CDR1 SGHTA and CDR2 FQGTGA come from the germline V gene. This CDR3 region has 13 residues.

This clonotype was observed many times. The genes are TRBV12-3 or TRBV12-4 and TRBJ1-2; weak D call: TRBD1 (6 bases). V dropped 6 bases and J dropped 4 bases, with 21 bases sitting between them. This CDR3 is 16 amino acids long. Here the CDR3 DNA reads TGTGCCAGCAGCGAGCCGTCCCTGGACAGTACCTATGGCTACACCTTC. Translated, it gives CASSEPSLDSTYGYTF.

There are many counts of this clonotype. This rearrangement joins TRBV20-1 to TRBJ2-7; no firm D call. This CDR3 has 11 residues. V was pared by 2 bases and J by 6 bases, with 8 bases between. The germline gives CDR1 DFQATT, CDR2 SNEGSKA (reference sequence). The CDR3 DNA is TGCAGTGCTAGACTAGTGGTCGAGCAGTACTTC. This codes for CSARLVVEQYF.